The 14 T cell receptor beta chains below were found in one sample sequenced in a study of T cells in Graves' hyperthyroidism and ophthalmopathy. Using RNA transcripts as the source, TCR beta CDR3 regions were amplified. HTBI primers drove first-round RT-PCR of the TCR CDR3. TCRdb called the multiplex PCR reads again in MiXCR, with one record for every CDR3 protein. In the table there are 380,000 or so distinct CDR3 sequences, approximately 15% of which are singletons. The sequenced sample consisted of blood. These receptors were collected from a woman younger than 45 with Graves' hyperthyroidism.

This clonotype was found a few times. The chain couples TRBV7-9 to TRBJ1-5; D is unresolved. The germline gives CDR1 SEHNR, CDR2 FQNEAQ (reference sequence). CDR3 length: 14 residues. Trimming shortened V by 1 base and J by 5 bases, and 9 bases separated the two germline ends. CDR3 amino acids: CASSLGGKYQPQHF. CDR3 DNA sequence: TGTGCCAGCAGCTTAGGGGGAAAATATCAGCCCCAGCATTTT.

This clonotype has a handful of counts. V and J are TRBV3-1 and TRBJ2-5; tentatively, D is TRBD2 (6 bases). This CDR3 contains 16 residues. The germline gives CDR1 LGHDT, CDR2 YNNKEL (reference sequence). V dropped 1 base and J dropped 5 bases, with 17 bases sitting between them. The CDR3 nucleotides are TGTGCCAGCAGCCAAGGGACTATTGATTGGGTCGAGACCCAGTACTTC. This codes for CASSQGTIDWVETQYF.

V usage is TRBV7-8 and J usage is TRBJ1-5; 10 nucleotides align to TRBD1. The CDR3 has 16 residues. V dropped 5 bases and J dropped 4; count of bases not matched to a gene: 8. The V gene's germline CDR1 is SGHVS and CDR2 FQNEAQ. DNA of the CDR3: TGTGCCAGCAGCCAAGGTCGGGACAGGGGAAATCAGCCCCAGCATTTT. This encodes CASSQGRDRGNQPQHF.

There are many counts of this clonotype. The chain combines TRBV28 with TRBJ1-1; D is ambiguous. The germline V gene has CDR1 MDHEN and CDR2 SYDVKM. V was trimmed by 7 bases and J by 4 bases, leaving 7 bases between them. CDR3 length: 11 amino acids. The CDR3 loop is CASKAVTEAFF. CDR3 coding DNA: TGTGCCAGCAAGGCTGTCACTGAAGCTTTCTTT.

This clonotype was counted ten times or more. The chain is built from TRBV2 and TRBJ2-1; TRBD2 agrees at 9 bases. Per germline, CDR1 SNHLY and CDR2 FYNNEI. V was clipped by 7 bases and J by 4 bases; unmatched bases: 14. The CDR3 loop spans 17 amino acids. CDR3 residues: CASIPIGREGVYNEQFF. The CDR3 DNA is TGTGCCAGCATCCCAATCGGGCGGGAGGGCGTTTACAATGAGCAGTTCTTC. The full variable domain, completed using reference TRBV2 and TRBJ2-1, is EPEVTQTPSHQVTQMGQEVILRCVPISNHLYFYWYRQILGQKVEFLVSFYNNEISEKSEIFDDQFSVERPDGSNFTLKIRSTKLEDSAMYFCASIPIGREGVYNEQFFGPGTRLTVL.

This clonotype showed up just a few times. The CDR3 protein is CASSFRSLTSGSRDTQYF. The DNA of the CDR3 is TGTGCCAGCAGCTTCCGGTCCCTCACTAGCGGGAGTCGAGATACGCAGTATTTT. The J gene is TRBJ2-3, the V gene TRBV7-2; the match to TRBD2 covers 11 bases. CDR3 length equals 18 residues. Germline CDR1 is SGHTA and CDR2 is FQGNSA. With V trimmed by 3 bases and J by 5 bases, 13 bases remained unmatched. The complete variable domain, with remaining parts taken from reference TRBV7-2 and TRBJ2-3, reads GAGVSQSPSNKVTEKGKDVELRCDPISGHTALYWYRQSLGQGLEFLIYFQGNSAPDKSGLPSDRFSAERTGGSVSTLTIQRTQQEDSAVYLCASSFRSLTSGSRDTQYFGPGTRLTVL.

This clonotype was seen many times. The chain is built from TRBV6-1 and TRBJ2-2; no definite D call. The germline V gene encodes CDR1 MNHNS and CDR2 SASEGT. The CDR3 contains 12 residues. Trimming removed 4 bases from V and 7 bases from J, with 7 bases in between. CDR3 residues: CASSGGDGELFF. Here the CDR3 DNA reads TGTGCCAGCAGTGGGGGTGACGGGGAGCTGTTTTTT.

This clonotype was detected many times. The chain carries TRBV12-3 or TRBV12-4 and TRBJ1-1; D remains unclear. Trimming shortened V by 5 bases and J by 7 bases, and 11 bases separated the two germline ends. The CDR3 consists of 12 residues. The CDR3 region has the DNA TGTGCCAGCAGTAGACTAGGGAGTGAAGCTTTCTTT. Its protein product is CASSRLGSEAFF.

The chain couples TRBV5-1 to TRBJ2-6; D not resolved. Between the trimmed V and J ends, which lost 4 bases and 4 bases, there was a span of 21 bases. Germline V gene lookup returns CDR1 SGHRS and CDR2 YFSETQ. The CDR3 totals 18 residues. The CDR3: CASSLSPGPSAGANVLTF. The CDR3 nucleotides are TGCGCCAGCAGCCTAAGTCCGGGTCCCTCAGCCGGGGCCAACGTCCTGACTTTC.

Ten or more counts support this clonotype. The chain is built from TRBV24-1 and TRBJ2-1; D is possibly TRBD2 (7 bases). The CDR3 runs to 13 residues. CDR1 is KGHDR, CDR2 SFDVKD, per germline. Trimming removed 7 bases from V and 6 bases from J, with 12 bases in between. The CDR3 region has the DNA TGTGCCACCAGGCGGGGGCGGGGCAATGAGCAGTTCTTC. Protein: CATRRGRGNEQFF.

The chain recombines TRBV7-2 with TRBJ2-1; TRBD2 matches 12 bases. V lost 5 bases and J lost 6; bases outside the gene matches: 5. The CDR3 covers 15 residues. CDR1 and CDR2 from the germline V gene are SGHTA and FQGNSA. This CDR3 reads CASSRTSGKGNEQFF. In DNA, the CDR3 is TGTGCCAGCAGCAGGACTAGCGGGAAGGGCAATGAGCAGTTCTTC.

This clonotype has only a few counts. This sequence joins TRBV19 and TRBJ2-1; 7 nucleotides agree with TRBD1. This CDR3 region has 14 residues. Germline trimming cut 5 bases from V and 10 bases from J; bases unmatched to any gene: 11. Per the germline V gene, CDR1 is LNHDA and CDR2 is SQIVND (reference sequence). The CDR3 sequence: CASSFPNRGWEQFF. DNA for the CDR3: TGTGCCAGTAGTTTCCCAAACAGGGGATGGGAGCAGTTCTTC.

V is TRBV29-1 and J is TRBJ1-4; tentatively, D is TRBD1 (6 bases). Looked up from germline, CDR1 is SQVTM and CDR2 is ANQGSEA. V lost 6 bases, J lost 3 bases, and 14 bases lay in between. The CDR3 is made up of 14 amino acids. The CDR3 DNA is TGCAGCGTACCGGGGGCGCCGGCTAATGAAAAACTGTTTTTT. Amino acid sequence: CSVPGAPANEKLFF.

The chain combines TRBV28 with TRBJ2-7, with TRBD1 as a possible D gene (6 bases). CDR1 and CDR2 from the germline V gene are MDHEN and SYDVKM. Trimming removed 3 bases at V and 2 bases at J, with 14 bases between. The CDR3 extends over 15 amino acids. The CDR3 DNA reads as TGTGCCAGCAGTTTTTCAGGGGCTGGACCCTACGAGCAGTACTTC. It translates to CASSFSGAGPYEQYF. Full variable domain (rest looked up from reference TRBV28 and TRBJ2-7): DVKVTQSSRYLVKRTGEKVFLECVQDMDHENMFWYRQDPGLGLRLIYFSYDVKMKEKGDIPEGYSVSREKKERFSLILESASTNQTSMYLCASSFSGAGPYEQYFGPGTRLTVT.